This TCR beta chain was identified during a study of T cell repertoires in cytomegalovirus infection. Study-level information: CMV infection and matching HLA type were both indicated by public TCR beta signatures.

Broader study findings: Predominance within the ex vivo response was attributable to HLA-C-restricted CMV-specific TCR beta clonotypes.

This clonotype showed up just a few times. Antigen specificity is unknown. V was trimmed by 5 bases and J by 8 bases, leaving 9 bases between them. The CDR3 totals 11 residues. From germline, CDR1 is MNHEY and CDR2 SMNVEV (reference sequence). TCRdb re-called the reads through MiXCR, storing one row per CDR3 protein. This table holds about a million distinct CDR3 sequences, approximately 30% found once. This receptor was identified in a human donor in good health (CMV status not recorded). Some clones in this sample may be carry-over from other donors' samples. Source: cultured CD8+ T cells from PBMCs, taken from culture after CMV antigen stimulation. The chain carries TRBV27 and TRBJ1-2; no clear D gene. In nucleotides, the CDR3 is TGTGCCAGCAGTAATTCGAGAGGCTACACCTTC. Protein sequence: CASSNSRGYTF.